The source of this T cell receptor (beta chain) is a study of blood T cell repertoires in COVID-19. On the study more broadly: The study drew acute and convalescent COVID-19 samples from the United States, Italy and Spain. PBMCs, B-cell-depleted T cells, or T cells were the source of the cDNA or gDNA that made up the material.

Per the authors' pipeline: Nucleated cell number was recorded as an estimate derived from reference gene primer amplification. Method: immunoSEQ multiplex PCR; TCRdb's copy keeps in-frame clones and lacks some. For V, J and clone size, that table is used; D and trimming come from the DNA. In the table there are some 43,000 clones, over 75% of which are singletons. There are 13 residues in the CDR3. The germline V gene encodes CDR1 MNHEY and CDR2 SVGAGI. V gave up 6 bases and J gave up 8 bases, with 14 bases separating them. This sequence joins TRBV6-5 and TRBJ1-3; D ambiguous. This clonotype was sampled from a woman aged 60-75 years with acute or convalescent COVID-19. The sequenced material came from peripheral blood. The DNA of the CDR3 is TGTGCCAGCAGAATTGGAGCGAAGGACACCATATATTTT. Its protein product is CASRIGAKDTIYF.